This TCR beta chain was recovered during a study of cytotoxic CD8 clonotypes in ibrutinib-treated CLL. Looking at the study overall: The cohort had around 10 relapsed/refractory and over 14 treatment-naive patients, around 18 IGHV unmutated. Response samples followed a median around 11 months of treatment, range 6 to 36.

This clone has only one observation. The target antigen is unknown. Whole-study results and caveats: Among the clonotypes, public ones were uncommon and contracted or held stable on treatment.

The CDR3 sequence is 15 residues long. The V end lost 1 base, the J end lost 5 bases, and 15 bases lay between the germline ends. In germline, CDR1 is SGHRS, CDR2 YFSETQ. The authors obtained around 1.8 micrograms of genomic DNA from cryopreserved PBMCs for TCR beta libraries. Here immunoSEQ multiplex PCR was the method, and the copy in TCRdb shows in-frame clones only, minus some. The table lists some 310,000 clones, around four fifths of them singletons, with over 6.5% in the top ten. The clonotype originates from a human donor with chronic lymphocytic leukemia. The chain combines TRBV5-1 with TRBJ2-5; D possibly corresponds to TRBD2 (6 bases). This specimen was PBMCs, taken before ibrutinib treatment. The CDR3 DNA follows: TGCGCCAGCAGCTTGAGATCGGGGGTTCGGGAGACCCAGTACTTC. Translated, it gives CASSLRSGVRETQYF.